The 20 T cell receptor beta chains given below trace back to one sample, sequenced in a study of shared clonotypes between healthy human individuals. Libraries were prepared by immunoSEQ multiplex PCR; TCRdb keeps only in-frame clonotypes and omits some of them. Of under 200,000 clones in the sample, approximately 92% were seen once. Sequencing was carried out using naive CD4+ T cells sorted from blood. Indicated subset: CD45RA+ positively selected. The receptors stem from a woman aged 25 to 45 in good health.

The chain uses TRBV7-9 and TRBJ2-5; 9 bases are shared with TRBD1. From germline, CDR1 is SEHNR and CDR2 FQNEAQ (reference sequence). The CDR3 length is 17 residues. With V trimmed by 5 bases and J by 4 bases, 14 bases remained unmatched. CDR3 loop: CASSPRGQQGAGETQYF. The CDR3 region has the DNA TGTGCCAGCAGCCCAAGGGGCCAACAGGGGGCCGGAGAGACCCAGTACTTC.

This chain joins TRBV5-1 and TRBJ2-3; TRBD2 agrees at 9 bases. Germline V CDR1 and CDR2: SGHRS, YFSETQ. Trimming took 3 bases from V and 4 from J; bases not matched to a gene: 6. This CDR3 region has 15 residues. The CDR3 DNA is TGCGCCAGCAGCTATAGCGGGAGAGTCGCAGATACGCAGTATTTT. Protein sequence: CASSYSGRVADTQYF.

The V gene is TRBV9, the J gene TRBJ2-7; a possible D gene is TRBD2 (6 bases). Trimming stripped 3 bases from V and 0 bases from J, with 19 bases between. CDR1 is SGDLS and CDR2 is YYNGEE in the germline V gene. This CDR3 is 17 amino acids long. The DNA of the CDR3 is TGTGCCAGCAGCGAGCCGGAGGGGACCTCTAGCTCCTACGAGCAGTACTTC. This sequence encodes CASSEPEGTSSSYEQYF.

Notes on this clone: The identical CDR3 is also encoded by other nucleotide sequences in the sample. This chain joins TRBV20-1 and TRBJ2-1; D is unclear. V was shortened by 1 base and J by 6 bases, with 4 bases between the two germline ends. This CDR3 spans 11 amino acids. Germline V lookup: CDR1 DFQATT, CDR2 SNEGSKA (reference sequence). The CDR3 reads CSARGVNEQFF. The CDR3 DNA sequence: TGCAGTGCTAGAGGGGTCAATGAGCAGTTCTTC.

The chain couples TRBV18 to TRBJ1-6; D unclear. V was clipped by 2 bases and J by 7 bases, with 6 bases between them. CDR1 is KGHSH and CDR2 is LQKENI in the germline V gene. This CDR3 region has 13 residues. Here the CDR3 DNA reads TGTGCCAGCTCACCAGTATCAAATTCACCCCTCCACTTT. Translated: CASSPVSNSPLHF.

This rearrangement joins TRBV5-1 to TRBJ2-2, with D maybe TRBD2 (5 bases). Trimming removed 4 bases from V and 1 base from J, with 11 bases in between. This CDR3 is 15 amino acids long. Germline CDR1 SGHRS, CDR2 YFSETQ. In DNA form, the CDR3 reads TGCGCCAGCAGCACGGGGTGGGGGAACACCGGGGAGCTGTTTTTT. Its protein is CASSTGWGNTGELFF. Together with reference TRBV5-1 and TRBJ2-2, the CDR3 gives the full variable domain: KAGVTQTPRYLIKTRGQQVTLSCSPISGHRSVSWYQQTPGQGLQFLFEYFSETQRNKGNFPGRFSGRQFSNSRSEMNVSTLELGDSALYLCASSTGWGNTGELFFGEGSRLTVL.

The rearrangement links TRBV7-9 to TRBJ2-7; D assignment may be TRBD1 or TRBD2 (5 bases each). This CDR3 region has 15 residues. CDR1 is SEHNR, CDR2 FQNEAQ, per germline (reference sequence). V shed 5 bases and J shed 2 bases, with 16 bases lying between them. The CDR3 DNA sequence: TGTGCCAGCAGCCCATGGCCCGGGGCCACCTACGAGCAGTACTTC. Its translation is CASSPWPGATYEQYF.

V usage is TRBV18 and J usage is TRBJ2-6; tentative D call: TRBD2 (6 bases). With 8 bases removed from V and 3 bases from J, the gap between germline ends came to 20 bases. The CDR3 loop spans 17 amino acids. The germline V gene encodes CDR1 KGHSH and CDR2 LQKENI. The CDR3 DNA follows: TGTGCCAGCACCGAGAAACCGGGGGTTAGTGGGGCCAACGTCCTGACTTTC. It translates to CASTEKPGVSGANVLTF.

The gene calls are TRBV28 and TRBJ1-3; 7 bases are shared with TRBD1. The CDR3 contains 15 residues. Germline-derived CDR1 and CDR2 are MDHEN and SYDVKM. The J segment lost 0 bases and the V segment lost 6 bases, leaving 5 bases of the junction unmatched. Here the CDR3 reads CASSPGTASGNTIYF. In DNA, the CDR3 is TGTGCCAGCAGCCCAGGGACAGCCTCTGGAAACACCATATATTTT.

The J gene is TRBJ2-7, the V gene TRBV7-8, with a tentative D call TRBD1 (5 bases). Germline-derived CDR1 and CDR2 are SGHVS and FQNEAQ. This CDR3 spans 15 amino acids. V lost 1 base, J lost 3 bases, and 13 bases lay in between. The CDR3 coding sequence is TGTGCCAGCAGCTTAGGGGCAGGGAACCACTACGAGCAGTACTTC. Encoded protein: CASSLGAGNHYEQYF.

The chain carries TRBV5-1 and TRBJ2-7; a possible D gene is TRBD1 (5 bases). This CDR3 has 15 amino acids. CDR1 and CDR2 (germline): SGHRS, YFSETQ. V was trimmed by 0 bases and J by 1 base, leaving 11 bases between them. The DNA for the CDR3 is TGCGCCAGCAGCTTGGTCCAGGGTAGTTCCTACGAGCAGTACTTC. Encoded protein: CASSLVQGSSYEQYF. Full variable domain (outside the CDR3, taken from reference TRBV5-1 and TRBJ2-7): KAGVTQTPRYLIKTRGQQVTLSCSPISGHRSVSWYQQTPGQGLQFLFEYFSETQRNKGNFPGRFSGRQFSNSRSEMNVSTLELGDSALYLCASSLVQGSSYEQYFGPGTRLTVT.

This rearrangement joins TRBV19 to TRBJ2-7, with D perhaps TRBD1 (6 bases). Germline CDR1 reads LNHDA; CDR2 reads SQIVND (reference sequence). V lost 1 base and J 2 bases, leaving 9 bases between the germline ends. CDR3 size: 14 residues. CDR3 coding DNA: TGTGCCAGTAGTATAGGGGGGCTTACCTACGAGCAGTACTTC. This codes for CASSIGGLTYEQYF.

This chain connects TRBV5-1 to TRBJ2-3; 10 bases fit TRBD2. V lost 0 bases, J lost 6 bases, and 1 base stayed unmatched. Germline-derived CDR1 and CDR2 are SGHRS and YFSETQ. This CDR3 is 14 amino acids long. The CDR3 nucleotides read TGCGCCAGCAGCTTGGAGCGGGAGGGGGATACGCAGTATTTT. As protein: CASSLEREGDTQYF.

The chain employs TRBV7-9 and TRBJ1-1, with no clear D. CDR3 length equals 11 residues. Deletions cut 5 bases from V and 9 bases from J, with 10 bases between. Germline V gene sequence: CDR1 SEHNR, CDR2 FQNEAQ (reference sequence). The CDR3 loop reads CASSNGLQAFF. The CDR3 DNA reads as TGTGCCAGCAGCAATGGACTTCAAGCTTTCTTT.

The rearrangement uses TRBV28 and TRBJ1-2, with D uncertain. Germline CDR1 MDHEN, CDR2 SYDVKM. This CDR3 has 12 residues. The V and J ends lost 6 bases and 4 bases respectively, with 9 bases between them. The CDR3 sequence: CASSENGYGYTF. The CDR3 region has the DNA TGTGCCAGCAGCGAAAACGGCTATGGCTACACCTTC.

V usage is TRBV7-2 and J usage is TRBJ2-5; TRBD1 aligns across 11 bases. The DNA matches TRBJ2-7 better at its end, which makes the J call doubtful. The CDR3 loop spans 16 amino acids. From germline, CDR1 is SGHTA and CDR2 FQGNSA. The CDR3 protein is CASSFSGQGGNYEQYF. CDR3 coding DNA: TGTGCCAGCAGCTTCTCGGGACAGGGGGGAAACTACGAGCAGTACTTC.

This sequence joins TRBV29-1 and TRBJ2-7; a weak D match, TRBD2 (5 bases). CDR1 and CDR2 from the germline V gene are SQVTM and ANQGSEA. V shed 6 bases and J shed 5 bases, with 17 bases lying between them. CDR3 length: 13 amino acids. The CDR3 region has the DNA TGCAGCGTGGGTAAGAGGCTCGGGGACGAGCAGTACTTC. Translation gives CSVGKRLGDEQYF.

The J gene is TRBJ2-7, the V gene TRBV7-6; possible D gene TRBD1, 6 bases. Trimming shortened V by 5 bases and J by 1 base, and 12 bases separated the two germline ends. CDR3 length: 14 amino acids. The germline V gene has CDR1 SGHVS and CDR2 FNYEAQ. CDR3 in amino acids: CASSPRQASYEQYF. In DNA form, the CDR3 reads TGTGCCAGCAGCCCTCGACAGGCTTCCTACGAGCAGTACTTC.

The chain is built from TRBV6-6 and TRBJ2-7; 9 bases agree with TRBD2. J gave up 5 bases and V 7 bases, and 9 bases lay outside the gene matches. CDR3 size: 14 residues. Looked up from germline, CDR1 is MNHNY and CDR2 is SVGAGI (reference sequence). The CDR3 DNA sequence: TGTGCCAGCACCTCCGGGACTAGCACCCACGAGCAGTACTTC. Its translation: CASTSGTSTHEQYF.

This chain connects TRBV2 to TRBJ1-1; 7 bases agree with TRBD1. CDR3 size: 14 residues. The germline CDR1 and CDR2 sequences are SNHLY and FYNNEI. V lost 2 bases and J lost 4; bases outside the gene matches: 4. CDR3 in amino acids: CASSEITGATEAFF. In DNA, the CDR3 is TGTGCCAGCAGTGAAATCACAGGGGCCACTGAAGCTTTCTTT.